This T cell receptor (beta chain) appears in the sequencing data of a study of control samples from healthy donors and cancer patients (TCRdb year 2020). Worth noting for this clone: Its antigen has not been determined. Per-nucleotide qualities are absent, and no much larger clonotype sits a single base away.

V was cut back by 2 bases and J by 3 bases, leaving a gap of 11 bases between them. CDR1 GTSNPN and CDR2 SVGIG were looked up in the germline V gene (reference sequence). The CDR3 holds 14 amino acids from the cysteine to the phenylalanine. Only CDR3 DNA is held: 42 bases, read in frame from base 1. The library was prepared using the immunoSEQ multiplex PCR assay. TCRdb's version of the immuneACCESS table is confined to in-frame rearrangements and falls short of the full clone set. An unresolved V gene accounts for under half of the shortfall where checked; the remainder is of unknown origin. Across this sample there are about 120,000 clones, with around 87% seen only once. Of the sample, approximately 3.7% is held by the ten largest clones.

The clonotype was recovered from a woman aged 55-69 years with lung cancer. This receptor chain uses TRBV30 and TRBJ1-5, with TRBD1 tentatively as D gene (5 bases match). The source material was PBMCs. The CDR3 sequence is CAWSMGQVNQPQHF. The DNA sequence is given as TGTGCCTGGAGTATGGGGCAGGTCAATCAGCCCCAGCATTTT.